These 21 T cell receptor beta chains share one sample of origin, sequenced in a study of blood T cells in healthy people across ages. Sample-barcoded 5' priming and a J-beta primer mix drove a second PCR of roughly 6 to 12 cycles. One entry per CDR3 protein results from TCRdb running MiXCR on the 5' RACE reads. The repertoire holds some 1.5 million distinct CDR3 sequences, 28% seen once, with roughly 8% in the top ten. The sample was blood. The receptors derive from a woman in her 30s in good health.

This clonotype was seen a handful of times. The genes are TRBV2 and TRBJ2-3; D is ambiguous. CDR1 and CDR2 (germline): SNHLY, FYNNEI. V lost 3 bases and J lost 7, with 11 bases in between. The CDR3 is 13 residues long. CDR3 nucleotides: TGTGCCAGCAGTGAGCGAAACCCTTATACGCAGTATTTT. This sequence encodes CASSERNPYTQYF.

The V gene is TRBV6-1, the J gene TRBJ2-3; either TRBD1 or TRBD2 may fit D (5 bases each). Trimming pared 8 bases from V and 11 bases from J, leaving 17 bases between. CDR1 and CDR2 (germline): MNHNS, SASEGT. The CDR3 is 12 residues long. The CDR3 nucleotides are TGTGCCAGCGGGAGTGTTGATCAGGGGCAGTATTTT. Protein sequence: CASGSVDQGQYF.

This clonotype was seen many times. The rearrangement joins TRBV5-1 to TRBJ2-6; the D gene is possibly TRBD2 (5 bases). Trimming removed 0 bases at V and 3 bases at J, with 10 bases between. Germline V CDR1 and CDR2: SGHRS, YFSETQ. The CDR3 spans 16 residues. CDR3 in DNA: TGCGCCAGCAGCTTGGAAGGGAGAGGTGGGGCCAACGTCCTGACTTTC. Translation: CASSLEGRGGANVLTF.

This chain connects TRBV5-1 to TRBJ2-1; possible D gene TRBD2, 7 bases. The V end was cut by 5 bases, the J end by 0 bases, with 15 bases between. CDR3 length: 16 residues. Germline V gene data show CDR1 as SGHRS and CDR2 as YFSETQ. CDR3 sequence (DNA): TGCGCCAGCAGTTTAGGGGGGGCTAACTCCTACAATGAGCAGTTCTTC. It encodes CASSLGGANSYNEQFF.

The rearrangement uses TRBV5-1 and TRBJ2-3, with 11 bases lining up with TRBD2. The J segment lost 10 bases and the V segment lost 4 bases, leaving 11 bases of the junction unmatched. Germline V lookup: CDR1 SGHRS, CDR2 YFSETQ. The CDR3 extends over 15 amino acids. The CDR3 DNA reads as TGCGCCAGCAGCCCGGGACTAGCGGCCTCCCTCCCGCAGTATTTT. This codes for CASSPGLAASLPQYF.

CDR3 nucleotide sequence: TGTGCCAGCAGTCCGGTGGGGCTCACTGAAGCTTTCTTT. It specifies CASSPVGLTEAFF. This sequence joins TRBV6-2 or TRBV6-3 and TRBJ1-1; a weak D match, TRBD1 (5 bases). CDR3 size: 13 residues. Germline CDR1 is MNHEY and CDR2 is SVGEGT. The V and J ends lost 5 bases and 4 bases respectively, with 11 bases between them.

This clonotype was counted at least ten times. V and J are TRBV18 and TRBJ2-1, with D perhaps matching TRBD1 (6 bases). CDR1 is KGHSH, CDR2 LQKENI, per germline. The length of the CDR3 is 15 residues. The V end was cut by 3 bases, the J end by 0 bases, with 9 bases between. The CDR3 spells CASSPQGHSYNEQFF. In nucleotides, the CDR3 is TGTGCCAGCTCACCCCAGGGACACTCCTACAATGAGCAGTTCTTC.

The table lists this clonotype with many counts. This sequence joins TRBV5-5 and TRBJ2-7; D not resolved. The CDR3 totals 13 residues. The V end lost 2 bases, the J end lost 2 bases, and 8 bases lay between the germline ends. CDR1 and CDR2 (germline): SGHKS, YYEKEE (reference sequence). The CDR3 region is CASSFMLTYEQYF. The CDR3 bases are TGTGCCAGCAGCTTTATGCTCACCTACGAGCAGTACTTC.

This clonotype was seen more than once but under ten times. The chain carries TRBV28 and TRBJ1-2; D is possibly TRBD1 (5 bases). V shed 5 bases and J shed 4 bases, with 14 bases lying between them. CDR1 and CDR2 from the germline V gene are MDHEN and SYDVKM. This CDR3 has 14 amino acids. The CDR3 region is CASSGQPEAYGYTF. Written as DNA, the CDR3 is TGTGCCAGCAGTGGACAACCAGAGGCCTATGGCTACACCTTC.

This clonotype has a count of ten or more. The chain employs TRBV6-5 and TRBJ2-3; TRBD1 matches 7 bases. The V gene end was trimmed by 5 bases and the J gene end by 4 bases; junction bases not matched to a gene: 6. The CDR3 totals 14 residues. CDR1 is MNHEY, CDR2 SVGAGI, per germline. The CDR3 reads CASSRQGGPDTQYF. CDR3 in DNA: TGTGCCAGCAGTCGACAGGGTGGCCCAGATACGCAGTATTTT.

A few counts support this clonotype. The V call is TRBV7-2, the J call TRBJ2-3, with a weak D call TRBD1 (7 bases). CDR3 length equals 16 residues. Trimming stripped 2 bases from V and 4 bases from J, with 16 bases between. The germline V gene encodes CDR1 SGHTA and CDR2 FQGNSA. The CDR3 reads CASSLQGGNGPDTQYF. The CDR3 DNA reads TGTGCCAGCAGCTTACAGGGGGGAAATGGCCCAGATACGCAGTATTTT.

This clonotype was counted between two and nine times. The gene calls are TRBV20-1 and TRBJ2-1, with 10 bases lining up with TRBD2. Germline CDR1 and CDR2: DFQATT and SNEGSKA (reference sequence). V trimming: 5 bases; J trimming: 7 bases; junction bases outside the gene matches: 14. The CDR3 runs 16 residues. The CDR3 here is CSADLSSGRGRNEQFF. The CDR3 DNA is TGCAGTGCTGACCTCTCTAGCGGGAGAGGGAGGAATGAGCAGTTCTTC.

This clonotype was picked up a small number of times. This chain uses TRBV2 with TRBJ2-3, with 12 nucleotides matching TRBD2. J gave up 7 bases and V 1 base, and 3 bases lay outside the gene matches. CDR1 is SNHLY, CDR2 FYNNEI, per germline. CDR3 length equals 15 residues. For the CDR3, the DNA is TGTGCCAGCAGTGAAGGGACTAGCGGGGTAAATACGCAGTATTTT. Its translation is CASSEGTSGVNTQYF.

This chain uses TRBV5-1 with TRBJ2-2; a possible D gene is TRBD1 (6 bases). Germline CDR1 is SGHRS and CDR2 is YFSETQ. This CDR3 has 12 residues. V lost 6 bases to trimming and J lost 5 bases, with 8 bases between them. The CDR3 loop reads CASNQGTGELFF. As DNA, the CDR3 is TGCGCCAGCAACCAGGGGACCGGGGAGCTGTTTTTT.

This clonotype was recorded many times. The CDR3 loop reads CASRALGTGNHGYTF. In DNA, the CDR3 is TGTGCCAGCAGGGCCCTCGGGACAGGGAATCACGGCTACACCTTC. V gene TRBV12-3 or TRBV12-4 combines with J gene TRBJ1-2; 9 bases align to TRBD1. The V segment lost 6 bases and the J segment 8 bases; nucleotides outside the gene matches: 13. The CDR3 is 15 amino acids.

This clonotype was detected only a few times. The V call is TRBV7-2, the J call TRBJ2-7, with 7 nucleotides matching TRBD1. The length of the CDR3 is 15 residues. The ends lost 6 bases at V and 6 bases at J; junction bases unmatched: 14. Germline loops: CDR1 SGHTA, CDR2 FQGNSA. DNA of the CDR3: TGTGCCAGCAGGGACACCGGGACAGTAGCCTGCGAGCAGTACTTC. Encoded protein: CASRDTGTVACEQYF.

This clonotype has a handful of counts. The V gene is TRBV5-6, the J gene TRBJ1-2; D is possibly TRBD1 (5 bases). In germline, CDR1 is SGHDT, CDR2 YYEEEE. This CDR3 is built from 15 residues. Between the trimmed V and J ends, which lost 1 base and 5 bases, there was a span of 15 bases. The CDR3, as DNA: TGTGCCAGCAGCTTGTTGACCAGGGCCTCATATGGCTACACCTTC. As protein: CASSLLTRASYGYTF.

About this clonotype itself: Just one base apart from a much larger clone, this may be a read error. The rearrangement uses TRBV28 and TRBJ2-5; D unclear. Germline V CDR1 and CDR2: MDHEN, SYDVKM. The CDR3 loop spans 14 amino acids. V lost 3 bases and J 4 bases, leaving 12 bases between the germline ends. CDR3 residues: CASSFVATPETQYF. CDR3 nucleotide sequence: TGTGCCAGCAGTTTCGTGGCCACTCCAGAGACCCAGTACTTC. The variable domain in full, with the rest retrieved from reference TRBV28 and TRBJ2-5, is DVKVTQSSRYLVKRTGEKVFLECVQDMDHENMFWYRQDPGLGLRLIYFSYDVKMKEKGDIPEGYSVSREKKERFSLILESASTNQTSMYLCASSFVATPETQYFGPGTRLLVL.

This clonotype appeared many times. This chain connects TRBV2 to TRBJ2-1, with 8 bases matching TRBD2. The ends lost 6 bases at V and 7 bases at J; junction bases unmatched: 5. The V gene's germline CDR1 is SNHLY and CDR2 FYNNEI. The CDR3 sequence is 13 residues long. CDR3 sequence reads: CASSGGRNNEQFF. The CDR3, as DNA: TGTGCCAGCAGCGGCGGGAGGAATAATGAGCAGTTCTTC.

In its sample, this clonotype was seen many times. V and J are TRBV6-5 and TRBJ2-5, with a weak D call TRBD1 (6 bases). The CDR3 sequence is 14 residues long. With 2 bases removed from V and 0 bases from J, the gap between germline ends came to 7 bases. Germline values: CDR1 MNHEY, CDR2 SVGAGI. CDR3 in amino acids: CASSYRDNQETQYF. CDR3 nucleotide sequence: TGTGCCAGCAGTTACCGGGACAACCAAGAGACCCAGTACTTC.

The chain carries TRBV2 and TRBJ2-5; D is undetermined. The CDR3 loop spans 12 amino acids. CDR1 SNHLY and CDR2 FYNNEI come from the germline V gene. Trimming took 10 bases from V and 4 from J, leaving 13 bases between them. The chain's CDR3 is CANAADGETQYF. CDR3 DNA sequence: TGTGCCAACGCCGCGGACGGAGAGACCCAGTACTTC.